The rows below give T cell receptor beta chains drawn from one sample of a study of radiotherapy plus CTLA-4 blockade in lung cancer. Data came from immunoSEQ multiplex PCR; TCRdb stores just in-frame clones and leaves some out. The sample holds roughly 50,000 clones, approximately 85% seen once. The sequences come from peripheral blood, collected from a patient treated with radiotherapy plus ipilimumab. The receptors come from a human donor with non-small cell lung cancer who had stable disease on radiotherapy plus ipilimumab. The CDR3 runs from the conserved cysteine through the conserved F or W. The D gene is left open where the match is weak. A row's size may be missing; if present it is once, few, many or a size class.

j_call clone_size v_call d_call cdr3_aa cdr3_nt
TRBJ2-7 NA TRBV27 TRBD1 CASSLSTGAYEQYF TGTGCCAGCAGTTTATCTACAGGGGCCTACGAGCAGTACTTC
TRBJ2-7 NA TRBV19 NA CASSANQGLYEQYF TGTGCCAGTAGTGCCAACCAGGGTCTCTACGAGCAGTACTTC
TRBJ1-2 NA TRBV14 TRBD1 CASSFATGNYGYTF TGTGCCAGCAGCTTCGCGACAGGGAACTATGGCTACACCTTC
TRBJ2-7 NA TRBV9 TRBD2 CASSLREGEREPYEQYF TGTGCCAGCAGCCTCCGGGAAGGGGAGCGGGAGCCCTACGAGCAGTACTTC
TRBJ1-1 few TRBV5-4 NA CASSQDRQVAYTEAFF TGTGCCAGCAGCCAAGATAGGCAGGTCGCCTACACTGAAGCTTTCTTT
TRBJ2-7 NA TRBV15 NA CATSREEGPYEQYF TGTGCCACCAGCAGAGAGGAGGGGCCCTACGAGCAGTACTTC
TRBJ2-6 NA TRBV7-9 TRBD1 CASSLRGTGAPSGANVLTF TGTGCCAGCAGCCTGCGCGGGACAGGGGCCCCCTCTGGGGCCAACGTCCTGACTTTC
TRBJ2-7 NA TRBV7-6 NA CASSSESYEQYF TGTGCCAGCAGCTCGGAGAGCTACGAGCAGTACTTC
TRBJ1-1 NA TRBV2 NA CASMGPNTEAFF TGTGCCAGCATGGGCCCGAACACTGAAGCTTTCTTT
TRBJ2-3 NA TRBV30 TRBD1 CAWSVPGRGFVRAQYF TGTGCCTGGAGTGTACCCGGCAGGGGGTTCGTACGTGCGCAGTATTTT
TRBJ1-2 NA TRBV28 TRBD1 CASSSLTGERGYTF TGTGCCAGCAGCTCTCTAACAGGGGAACGGGGCTACACCTTC
TRBJ2-3 few TRBV28 NA CASSSSGQGAGQTDTQYF NA
TRBJ2-5 NA TRBV11-3 TRBD2 CASRLDSGRWETQYF TGTGCCAGCAGGTTGGACAGCGGGAGATGGGAGACCCAGTACTTC
TRBJ1-5 NA TRBV21-1 NA CASSKGLMGGGNQPQHF TGTGCCAGCAGCAAAGGTTTAATGGGAGGCGGCAATCAGCCCCAGCATTTT
TRBJ1-2 few TRBV19 TRBD1 CASGTGRGYTF TGTGCCAGTGGGACAGGGAGGGGCTACACCTTC
TRBJ2-7 NA TRBV7-2 NA CASSRAYEQYF TGTGCCAGCAGCCGAGCCTACGAGCAGTACTTC